This T cell receptor beta chain was identified during a study of blood T cell repertoires in COVID-19. Study-wide background: Samples taken during acute and convalescent COVID-19 were collected in the United States, Italy and Spain.

The method was immunoSEQ multiplex PCR; TCRdb's version includes in-frame clones alone and lacks a portion of them. The sample carries tens of thousands of clones, around 84% recorded once. This CDR3 spans 15 amino acids. Trimming at V came to 3 bases and at J to 0 bases, leaving 5 bases not matched to a gene. Germline V lookup: CDR1 GTSNPN, CDR2 SVGIG (reference sequence). This chain uses TRBV30 with TRBJ1-1; 9 bases line up with TRBD1. The sequenced material came from peripheral blood. The clonotype comes from a man older than 75 with acute or convalescent COVID-19. In DNA, the CDR3 is TGTGCCTGGAGGGGACAGGGCTTCATGAACACTGAAGCTTTCTTT. Translation gives CAWRGQGFMNTEAFF.